The 5 T cell receptor beta chains in this list originate from one sample, sequenced in a study of T cells after somatic rescue of genetic block. Assay used: immunoSEQ multiplex PCR; TCRdb lists only in-frame clones, some missing. There are approximately 110,000 clones in the sample; 90% to 95% occur only once, and roughly 1.4% lies in the top ten. What was sequenced was peripheral blood mononuclear cells (PBMCs). Receptors originate from a woman aged 18-29 years.

The chain uses TRBV30 and TRBJ1-2, with 10 bases that match TRBD1. The CDR3 has 14 residues. The J segment lost 5 bases and the V segment lost 6 bases, leaving 9 bases of the junction unmatched. Germline CDR1 reads GTSNPN; CDR2 reads SVGIG (reference sequence). As DNA, the CDR3 is TGTGCCTGCAATAGACAGGGGGCGAGGTATGGCTACACCTTC. This encodes CACNRQGARYGYTF. The full variable domain, its missing parts supplied by reference TRBV30 and TRBJ1-2, is SQTIHQWPATLVQPVGSPLSLECTVEGTSNPNLYWYRQAAGRGLQLLFYSVGIGQISSEVPQNLSASRPQDRQFILSSKKLLLSDSGFYLCACNRQGARYGYTFGSGTRLTVV.

The rearrangement joins TRBV19 to TRBJ1-2; D is unresolved. This CDR3 region has 15 residues. V lost 8 bases and J lost 3, with 19 bases in between. Germline loops: CDR1 LNHDA, CDR2 SQIVND (reference sequence). CDR3 coding DNA: TGTGCCAGTGGCCCCGGAGGTGGTGATGACTATGGCTACACCTTC. Translating it yields CASGPGGGDDYGYTF.

This chain joins TRBV18 and TRBJ1-1; tentative D call: TRBD1 (5 bases). Trimming shortened V by 3 bases and J by 3 bases, and 8 bases separated the two germline ends. Germline CDR1 is KGHSH and CDR2 is LQKENI. This CDR3 region has 13 residues. The DNA for the CDR3 is TGTGCCAGCTCACCTCAGACAGACACTGAAGCTTTCTTT. This translates into CASSPQTDTEAFF. Full variable domain (rest looked up from reference TRBV18 and TRBJ1-1): NAGVMQNPRHLVRRRGQEARLRCSPMKGHSHVYWYRQLPEEGLKFMVYLQKENIIDESGMPKERFSAEFPKEGPSILRIQQVVRGDSAAYFCASSPQTDTEAFFGQGTRLTVV.

The V call is TRBV28, the J call TRBJ2-1, with D possibly TRBD1 on 5 matching bases. Looked up from germline, CDR1 is MDHEN and CDR2 is SYDVKM. V lost 5 bases to trimming and J lost 0 bases, with 17 bases between them. The CDR3 has 17 residues. CDR3 amino acids: CASSLVDSGPSYNEQFF. In nucleotides, the CDR3 is TGTGCCAGCAGTCTAGTGGATTCAGGGCCCTCCTACAATGAGCAGTTCTTC.

The chain recombines TRBV4-2 with TRBJ2-3; 8 bases line up with TRBD2. This CDR3 is 16 amino acids long. J gave up 3 bases and V 4 bases, and 9 bases lay outside the gene matches. Per germline, CDR1 LGHNA and CDR2 YNFKEQ. CDR3 amino acids: CASSPPGSGVTDTQYF. The DNA for the CDR3 is TGTGCCAGCAGCCCCCCGGGTAGCGGGGTAACAGATACGCAGTATTTT.